This TCR beta chain was found in a study of T-cell reconstitution after alpha-beta-depleted transplantation in children. Molecular barcoding with unique molecular identifiers was used for the TCRbeta library. One entry per CDR3 protein results from TCRdb running MiXCR on the PCR reads. This sample has around 400,000 distinct CDR3 sequences, with roughly 20% found just once. The germline CDR1 and CDR2 sequences are MNHNS and SASEGT. The CDR3 sequence is 15 residues long. The ends were cut back, 2 bases at V and 6 bases at J, with 13 bases in the middle. The sequence derives from a human donor who donated a stem cell graft to a child with acute myeloid leukemia. The rearrangement joins TRBV6-1 to TRBJ1-4; D is uncertain. The sample was PBMCs from the stem cell graft donor, taken from the stem cell graft. The CDR3 DNA reads as TGTGCCAGCAGTGAATTGTGGGAGGGTTATGAAAAACTGTTTTTT. Encoded protein: CASSELWEGYEKLFF.